Listed below are T cell receptor beta chains from one sample, sequenced in a study of blood T cell repertoires in COVID-19. Generated by immunoSEQ multiplex PCR, the TCRdb table keeps only in-frame clones and is missing some. Of over 250,000 clones listed, about four fifths are singletons. Sequenced sample: peripheral blood. The receptors were sampled from a woman in her 50s who had recovered from COVID-19. Each CDR3 is given with its conserved first and last residue. D genes are given only for firm matches. Clone size is shown for a subset of rows, as once, few, many or a class of expanded clone.

V,D,size,length,J,CDR3,DNA
TRBV6-2/TRBV6-3,NA,NA,12,TRBJ2-7,CASSSPAGWQYF,TGTGCCAGCAGTTCCCCGGCGGGGTGGCAGTACTTC
TRBV28,NA,NA,12,TRBJ2-1,CASSSIRNEQFF,TGTGCCAGCAGTTCTATAAGAAATGAGCAGTTCTTC
TRBV16,TRBD2,NA,14,TRBJ2-7,CASAEASGFDEQYF,TGTGCCAGCGCCGAGGCTAGCGGTTTTGACGAGCAGTACTTC
TRBV28,NA,NA,14,TRBJ2-2,CASSPPPRAGELFF,TGTGCCAGCAGTCCACCACCCCGGGCCGGGGAGCTGTTTTTT
TRBV27,NA,NA,20,TRBJ2-3,CAGAFLLAPGQLGMADTQYF,TGTGCCGGGGCTTTCCTCCTAGCCCCGGGACAACTAGGAATGGCAGATACGCAGTATTTT
TRBV4-3,TRBD2,once,16,TRBJ2-2,CASSQLAGANTGELFF,TGCGCCAGCAGCCAGCTAGCGGGAGCGAACACCGGGGAGCTGTTTTTT
TRBV4-2,TRBD1,NA,18,TRBJ2-7,CASSQDAGTGATPYEQYF,TGTGCCAGCAGCCAAGACGCCGGGACAGGGGCGACCCCCTACGAGCAGTACTTC
TRBV27,TRBD1,NA,16,TRBJ2-7,CASSPEPTGGGYEQYF,TGTGCCAGCAGCCCTGAACCTACAGGGGGCGGGTACGAGCAGTACTTC
TRBV24-1,TRBD1,NA,13,TRBJ1-2,CATSQGAGGGYTF,TGTGCCACCAGCCAGGGGGCAGGCGGCGGCTACACCTTC
TRBV24-1,TRBD1,few,14,TRBJ2-5,CATSPKDRLGTQYF,TGTGCCACCAGTCCAAAGGACAGGTTAGGGACCCAGTACTTC
TRBV24-1,TRBD1,once,16,TRBJ2-1,CATSDRRGQGGYEQFF,TGTGCCACCAGTGATAGGCGGGGACAGGGCGGCTATGAGCAGTTCTTC
TRBV5-4,NA,NA,16,TRBJ2-3,CASSFKLLASTDTQYF,TGTGCCAGCAGCTTCAAGCTGCTAGCCTCCACAGATACGCAGTATTTT
TRBV7-6,TRBD1,NA,18,TRBJ2-2,CASSLEPGQGANTGELFF,TGTGCCAGCAGCTTAGAACCGGGACAGGGAGCGAACACCGGGGAGCTGTTTTTT
TRBV19,TRBD2,NA,14,TRBJ2-5,CASRGSGGGRAQYF,TGTGCCAGTAGGGGTAGCGGGGGCGGGCGGGCCCAGTACTTC
TRBV6-4,NA,NA,15,TRBJ2-1,CASSPTGTSYNEQFF,TGTGCCAGCAGTCCAACCGGGACATCCTACAATGAGCAGTTCTTC
TRBV7-2,NA,NA,13,TRBJ2-5,CASSLALQETQYF,TGTGCCAGCAGCTTAGCACTGCAAGAGACCCAGTACTTC
TRBV24-1,NA,NA,15,TRBJ1-1,CATSDSQAPDTEAFF,TGTGCCACCAGTGACTCCCAGGCACCGGACACTGAAGCTTTCTTT
TRBV7-3,TRBD1,once,13,TRBJ1-1,CASSQGVDTEAFF,TGTGCCAGCAGCCAGGGGGTTGACACTGAAGCTTTCTTT
TRBV27,NA,NA,15,TRBJ2-1,CASTLGAAPYNEQFF,TGTGCCAGCACCCTAGGCGCAGCTCCCTACAATGAGCAGTTCTTC
TRBV5-5,TRBD1,NA,15,TRBJ2-1,CASSFLQGPYNEQFF,TGTGCCAGCAGCTTCCTACAGGGGCCCTACAATGAGCAGTTCTTC
TRBV11-2,TRBD1,NA,15,TRBJ1-5,CASSWGQGFNQPQHF,TGTGCCAGCAGCTGGGGACAGGGCTTCAATCAGCCCCAGCATTTT
TRBV27,TRBD1,NA,16,TRBJ2-3,CASSRGGQGLRDTQYF,TGTGCCAGCAGTAGGGGGGGACAGGGCCTCCGTGATACGCAGTATTTT
TRBV30,TRBD1,NA,14,TRBJ1-5,CAWATGGGRQPQHF,TGTGCCTGGGCGACAGGGGGAGGGCGGCAGCCCCAGCATTTT
TRBV28,NA,few,12,TRBJ2-3,CASRLLTDTQYF,TGTGCCAGTCGCCTTCTAACAGATACGCAGTATTTT
TRBV2,TRBD1,NA,12,TRBJ1-1,CASSLGQGRVRF,TGTGCCAGCAGCCTCGGACAGGGAAGGGTCCGTTTT
TRBV28,TRBD1,NA,14,TRBJ2-7,CASSSPDRGYEQYF,TGTGCCAGCAGTTCACCCGACAGGGGCTACGAGCAGTACTTC
TRBV10-3,TRBD1,NA,15,TRBJ2-1,CAISEGTGGIYEQFF,TGTGCCATCAGTGAGGGGACAGGGGGCATATATGAGCAGTTCTTC
TRBV6-2/TRBV6-3,TRBD1,NA,16,TRBJ1-6,CASSPRDRGLNSPLHF,TGTGCCAGCAGTCCCCGGGACAGGGGGCTTAATTCACCCCTCCACTTT
TRBV5-6,TRBD1,once,16,TRBJ2-7,CASSLVFRDSLYEQYF,TGTGCCAGCAGCTTGGTATTTCGGGACAGCCTCTACGAGCAGTACTTC
TRBV9,NA,NA,15,TRBJ2-1,CASSVAAGAYNEQFF,TGTGCCAGCAGCGTAGCCGCAGGGGCTTACAATGAGCAGTTCTTC
TRBV6-2/TRBV6-3,TRBD2,NA,12,TRBJ2-3,CASSTGLVSQYF,TGTGCCAGCAGTACCGGACTAGTTTCGCAGTATTTT
TRBV28,TRBD2,NA,16,TRBJ2-3,CASSILAGGSTDTQYF,TGTGCCAGCAGCATTCTAGCGGGGGGAAGCACAGATACGCAGTATTTT
TRBV5-1,TRBD1,NA,16,TRBJ2-2,CASSGLQGAGTGELFF,TGCGCCAGCAGCGGATTACAGGGGGCCGGTACCGGGGAGCTGTTTTTT
TRBV7-2,NA,NA,14,TRBJ1-2,CASSPSTEFYGYTF,TGTGCCAGCAGCCCCTCGACAGAGTTTTATGGCTACACCTTC
TRBV9,NA,NA,13,TRBJ1-1,CASSPALRAEAFF,TGTGCCAGCAGCCCCGCCTTGAGGGCTGAAGCTTTCTTT